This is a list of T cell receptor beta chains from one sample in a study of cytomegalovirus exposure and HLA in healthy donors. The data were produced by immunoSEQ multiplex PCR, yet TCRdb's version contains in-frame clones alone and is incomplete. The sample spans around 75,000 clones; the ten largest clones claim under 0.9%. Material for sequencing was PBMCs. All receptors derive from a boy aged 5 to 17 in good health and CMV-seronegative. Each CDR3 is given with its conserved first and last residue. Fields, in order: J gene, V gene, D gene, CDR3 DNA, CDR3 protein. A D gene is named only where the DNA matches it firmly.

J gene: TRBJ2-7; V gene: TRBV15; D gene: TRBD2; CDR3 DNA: TGTGCCACCGCACAACTAGCGGGACGTGAGTACGAGCAGTACTTC; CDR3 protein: CATAQLAGREYEQYF
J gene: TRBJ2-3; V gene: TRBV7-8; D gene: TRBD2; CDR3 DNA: TGTGCCAGCAGCTTAATAGCGGGAGATACGCAGTATTTT; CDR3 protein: CASSLIAGDTQYF
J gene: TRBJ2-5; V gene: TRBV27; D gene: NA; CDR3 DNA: TGTGCCAGCAGAACACGGGGTAGGGCTGAGACCCAGTACTTC; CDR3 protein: CASRTRGRAETQYF
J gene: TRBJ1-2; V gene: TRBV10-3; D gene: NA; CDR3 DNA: TGTGCCATCCGAAGGGACACGGGTTCCCCTAACTATGGCTACACCTTC; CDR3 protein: CAIRRDTGSPNYGYTF
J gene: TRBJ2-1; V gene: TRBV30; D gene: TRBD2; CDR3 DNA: TGTGCCTGGAGTAGGGGGACTAGCGGGCTCAATGAGCAGTTCTTC; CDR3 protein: CAWSRGTSGLNEQFF
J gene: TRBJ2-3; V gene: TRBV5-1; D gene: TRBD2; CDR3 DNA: TGCGCCAGCTCATCCGTCCTAGCGGGGGTGTACACAGATACGCAGTATTTT; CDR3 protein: CASSSVLAGVYTDTQYF
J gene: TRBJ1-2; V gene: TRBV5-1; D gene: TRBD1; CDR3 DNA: TGCGCCAGCAGCCCCCGGACAGGGGATGGCTACACCTTC; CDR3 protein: CASSPRTGDGYTF
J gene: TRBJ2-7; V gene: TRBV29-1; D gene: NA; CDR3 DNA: TGCAGCGTATCGGGGAAAGAAAACGAGCAGTACTTC; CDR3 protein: CSVSGKENEQYF
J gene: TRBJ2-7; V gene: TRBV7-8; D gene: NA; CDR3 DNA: TGTGCCAGCAGCCCCAATCTCGGCAGGGCCCACGAGCAGTACTTC; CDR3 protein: CASSPNLGRAHEQYF
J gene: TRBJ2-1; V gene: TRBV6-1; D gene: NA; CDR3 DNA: TGTGCCAGCACAGGGGTTGGTTCCTACAATGAGCAGTTCTTC; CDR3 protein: CASTGVGSYNEQFF
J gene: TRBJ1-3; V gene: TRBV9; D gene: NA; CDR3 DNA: TGTGCCAGCAGCCAAGGGGCCCTTGGAAACACCATATATTTT; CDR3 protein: CASSQGALGNTIYF
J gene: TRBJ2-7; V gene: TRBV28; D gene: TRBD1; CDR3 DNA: TGTGCCAGCAGTCCGCCGGGGGACAGGGGGCCCTACGAGCAGTACTTC; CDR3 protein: CASSPPGDRGPYEQYF
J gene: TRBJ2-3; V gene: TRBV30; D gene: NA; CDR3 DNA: TGTGCCTGGATTCGGGAGGATACGCAGTATTTT; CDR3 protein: CAWIREDTQYF
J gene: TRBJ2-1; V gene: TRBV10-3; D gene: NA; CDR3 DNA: TGTGCCATCAGTGACGTAGCGGTTAGCTCCTACAATGAGCAGTTCTTC; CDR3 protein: CAISDVAVSSYNEQFF
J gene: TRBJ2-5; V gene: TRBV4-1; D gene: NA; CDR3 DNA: TGCGCCAGCAGCCTACCCGGGACACTGCAAGAGACCCAGTACTTC; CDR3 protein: CASSLPGTLQETQYF
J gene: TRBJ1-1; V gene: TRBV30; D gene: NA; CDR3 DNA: TGTGCCTGGAGTGAGGGGGGGACTGAAGCTTTCTTT; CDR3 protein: CAWSEGGTEAFF
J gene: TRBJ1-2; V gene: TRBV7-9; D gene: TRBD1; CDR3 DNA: TGTGCCAGCAGCACAGGGGGAGGATATGGCTACACCTTC; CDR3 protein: CASSTGGGYGYTF
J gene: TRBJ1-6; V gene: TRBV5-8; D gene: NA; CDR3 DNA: TGTGCCAGCAGCCGGGAGAAAGGATCACCCCTCCACTTT; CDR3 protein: CASSREKGSPLHF
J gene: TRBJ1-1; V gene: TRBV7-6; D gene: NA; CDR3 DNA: TGTGCCAGCAGCTTAGGTGTGGGACAAAACACTGAAGCTTTCTTT; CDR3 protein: CASSLGVGQNTEAFF
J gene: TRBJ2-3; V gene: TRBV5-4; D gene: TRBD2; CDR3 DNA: TGTGCCAGCAGTCGACTAGCGGGGTTGTACCAAGCTAGCACAGATACGCAGTATTTT; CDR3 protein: CASSRLAGLYQASTDTQYF
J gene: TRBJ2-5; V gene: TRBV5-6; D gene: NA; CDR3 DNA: TGTGCCAGCAGCTTGGAGGCAGGGGCACAAGAGACCCAGTACTTC; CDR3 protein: CASSLEAGAQETQYF
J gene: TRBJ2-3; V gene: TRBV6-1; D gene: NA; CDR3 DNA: TGTGCCAGCAGTGCTGTGGGGGGTAGCACAGATACGCAGTATTTT; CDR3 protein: CASSAVGGSTDTQYF
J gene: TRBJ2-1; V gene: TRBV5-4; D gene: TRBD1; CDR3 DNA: TGTGCCAGCAGACGACCGGGACAGGGACTACATGAGCAGTTCTTC; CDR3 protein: CASRRPGQGLHEQFF
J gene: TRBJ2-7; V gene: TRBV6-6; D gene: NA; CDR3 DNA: TGTGCCAGCAGTTACAGAGTACAGGGTGCCGTTGGCGAGCAGTACTTC; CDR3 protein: CASSYRVQGAVGEQYF
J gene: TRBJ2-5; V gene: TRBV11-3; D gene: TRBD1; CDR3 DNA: TGTGCCAGCAGCTACCAGGGGGCCCCGCAAGAGACCCAGTACTTC; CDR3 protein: CASSYQGAPQETQYF
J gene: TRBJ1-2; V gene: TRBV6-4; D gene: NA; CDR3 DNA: TGTGCCAGCAGCCAGGGTATGAAGTATGGCTACACCTTC; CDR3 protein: CASSQGMKYGYTF
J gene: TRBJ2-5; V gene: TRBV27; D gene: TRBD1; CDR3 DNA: TGTGCCAGCAGTTACCGCAGGGGGCGGGGAGAGACCCAGTACTTC; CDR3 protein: CASSYRRGRGETQYF
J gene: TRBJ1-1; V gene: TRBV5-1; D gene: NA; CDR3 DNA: TGCGCCAGCAGCCGACATATTGACCCAGTTGTTGACGCTGAAGCTTTCTTT; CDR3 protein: CASSRHIDPVVDAEAFF
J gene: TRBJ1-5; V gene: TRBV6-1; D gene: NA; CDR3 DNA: TGTGCCAGCAGTGACTGGGGCGCACTGATCGCGGATCAGCCCCAGCATTTT; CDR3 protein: CASSDWGALIADQPQHF
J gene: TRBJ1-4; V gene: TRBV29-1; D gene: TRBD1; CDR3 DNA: TGCAGCGTTAGACAGGGGACCCGTGAAAAACTGTTTTTT; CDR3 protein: CSVRQGTREKLFF
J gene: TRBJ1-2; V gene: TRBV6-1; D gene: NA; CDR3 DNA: TGTGCCAGCAGTGAATTGGCAGCTAACTATGGCTACACCTTC; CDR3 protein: CASSELAANYGYTF
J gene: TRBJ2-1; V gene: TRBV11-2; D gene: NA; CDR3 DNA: TGTGCCAGCAGCTTCCCGAAACAGGCAAGGGGGCAGTTCTTC; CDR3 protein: CASSFPKQARGQFF
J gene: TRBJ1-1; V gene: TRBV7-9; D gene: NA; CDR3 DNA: TGTGCCAGCAGCCCCGTTATCGGGAACACTGAAGCTTTCTTT; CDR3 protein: CASSPVIGNTEAFF
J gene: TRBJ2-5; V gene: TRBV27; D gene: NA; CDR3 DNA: TGTGCCAGCAGTCTTAGACAGAAAGAGACCCAGTACTTC; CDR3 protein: CASSLRQKETQYF
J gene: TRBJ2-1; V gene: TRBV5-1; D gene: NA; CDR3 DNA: TGCGCCAGCAGCGTACCAGGGGTTATAGCGGGCCCTTCCTACAATGAGCAGTTCTTC; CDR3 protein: CASSVPGVIAGPSYNEQFF
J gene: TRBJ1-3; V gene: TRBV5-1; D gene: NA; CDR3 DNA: TGCGCCAGCAGCTTGATGGGGACAGGAAACACCATATATTTT; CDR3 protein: CASSLMGTGNTIYF
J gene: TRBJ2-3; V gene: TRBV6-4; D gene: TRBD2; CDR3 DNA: TGTGCCAGCAGGGCGACTAGCGGGGGCCAGGATACGCAGTATTTT; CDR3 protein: CASRATSGGQDTQYF
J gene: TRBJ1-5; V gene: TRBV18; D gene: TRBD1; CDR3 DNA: TGTGCCAGCTCACCATTGACAGGGTCGAGCAATCAGCCCCAGCATTTT; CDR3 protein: CASSPLTGSSNQPQHF
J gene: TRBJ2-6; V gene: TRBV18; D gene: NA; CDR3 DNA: TGTGCCAGCTCACCACCGTCTCGGGCTGGGGCCAACGTCCTGACTTTC; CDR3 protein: CASSPPSRAGANVLTF
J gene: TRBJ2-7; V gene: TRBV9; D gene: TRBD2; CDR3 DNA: TGTGCCAGCAGCCCCGTGGGTAGCGGGGGAGCCTACGAGCAGTACTTC; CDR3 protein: CASSPVGSGGAYEQYF
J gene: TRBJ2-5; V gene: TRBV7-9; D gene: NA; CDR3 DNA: TGTGCCAGCAGCTTAGCGGATCCTAACCGGGGGACCCAGTACTTC; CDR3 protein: CASSLADPNRGTQYF
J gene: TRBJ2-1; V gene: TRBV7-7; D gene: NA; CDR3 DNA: TGTGCCAGCAGCTTTAGCCTGCGGCCCTCCTACAATGAGCAGTTCTTC; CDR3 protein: CASSFSLRPSYNEQFF